The 6 T cell receptor beta chains presented below share a single source sample, sequenced in a study of CD8 T cells in ankylosing spondylitis. TCRdb passed the 5' RACE reads through MiXCR, listing each CDR3 protein once. The profile shows 670,000 or so distinct CDR3 sequences, 19% of them singletons. Broader study findings: For ankylosing spondylitis blood, a TCR beta motif of about eight highly homologous variants appeared characteristic.

These receptors have no identified antigens. The source material was blood, either unsorted or a sorted T cell fraction (not recorded which). The receptor set was obtained from a male donor with ankylosing spondylitis.

CDR3 in amino acids: CATQGTSDYTGELFF. For the CDR3, the DNA is TGTGCCACTCAAGGGACTAGCGATTACACCGGGGAGCTGTTTTTT. The rearrangement joins TRBV13 to TRBJ2-2; 10 nucleotides align to TRBD2. The CDR3 has 15 amino acids. V trimming: 10 bases; J trimming: 3 bases; junction bases outside the gene matches: 8. Germline V CDR1 and CDR2: PRHDT, FYEKMQ (reference sequence).

The chain carries TRBV14 and TRBJ2-1; D is uncertain. Trimming left V 1 base short and J 0 bases short, with 10 bases between. This CDR3 has 16 amino acids. Looked up from germline, CDR1 is SGHDN and CDR2 is FVKESK. CDR3 protein: CASSQGFTVSYNEQFF. CDR3 coding DNA: TGTGCCAGCAGCCAAGGTTTTACCGTCTCCTACAATGAGCAGTTCTTC.

The V and J genes are TRBV28 and TRBJ2-7, with a weak D call TRBD1 (7 bases). The CDR3 contains 18 residues. The ends were cut back, 6 bases at V and 2 bases at J, with 26 bases in the middle. The V gene's germline CDR1 is MDHEN and CDR2 SYDVKM. CDR3 sequence reads: CASSNGAWGDRRTYEQYF. As DNA, the CDR3 is TGTGCCAGCAGCAACGGAGCTTGGGGGGACAGAAGAACCTACGAGCAGTACTTC.

The V call is TRBV20-1, the J call TRBJ2-7, with 7 bases aligning to TRBD1. The V and J ends lost 0 bases and 3 bases, in that order; junction bases with no gene match: 11. Germline V CDR1 and CDR2: DFQATT, SNEGSKA (reference sequence). This CDR3 has 16 residues. CDR3 loop: CSARDRGQPLLYEQYF. CDR3 nucleotide sequence: TGCAGTGCTAGAGACCGGGGACAGCCCCTCCTCTACGAGCAGTACTTC.

The chain joins TRBV27 to TRBJ2-1, with 9 bases fitting TRBD2. The germline gives CDR1 MNHEY, CDR2 SMNVEV (reference sequence). The CDR3 sequence is 15 residues long. The trim removed 5 bases at V and 5 bases at J, leaving 7 bases unmatched. This chain's CDR3 is CASSNSGRRNNEQFF. The CDR3 DNA is TGTGCCAGCAGTAACAGCGGGAGGAGAAACAATGAGCAGTTCTTC.

This chain uses TRBV20-1 with TRBJ2-5; 7 bases agree with TRBD1. The CDR3 is made up of 14 amino acids. V shed 2 bases, J shed 5 bases, and the junction held 8 bases outside the gene matches. Germline V lookup: CDR1 DFQATT, CDR2 SNEGSKA (reference sequence). The CDR3, as DNA: TGCAGTGCTAGAACCTACAGGGGACCGGAGACCCAGTACTTC. It is translated as CSARTYRGPETQYF.